These 10 T cell receptor beta chains share one sample of origin, sequenced in a study of cytomegalovirus exposure and HLA in healthy donors. PCR primers comprised 60 Vbeta and 13 Jbeta primers. The repertoire was sequenced with immunoSEQ multiplex PCR; TCRdb's copy has only in-frame clones and lacks some. Altogether about 170,000 clones are present, 70% to 90% being singletons, with the ten largest covering 0.77%. Sequenced: PBMCs. The receptor set was obtained from a woman younger than 35 in good health and CMV-seronegative.

V is TRBV6-5 and J is TRBJ1-4, with 7 bases fitting TRBD1. V lost 6 bases, J lost 6 bases, and 7 bases stayed unmatched. The CDR3 sequence is 14 residues long. The germline CDR1 and CDR2 sequences are MNHEY and SVGAGI. The CDR3 loop reads CASRLGQIHEKLFF. The DNA for the CDR3 is TGTGCCAGCAGGCTGGGACAGATTCATGAAAAACTGTTTTTT.

V gene TRBV9 combines with J gene TRBJ2-3; perhaps TRBD2 as D (6 bases). Germline V CDR1 and CDR2: SGDLS, YYNGEE. The CDR3 extends over 16 amino acids. Trimming stripped 0 bases from V and 1 base from J, with 12 bases between. The CDR3 bases are TGTGCCAGCAGCGTAGAAGGAGGGCGCGGCACAGATACGCAGTATTTT. Its translation: CASSVEGGRGTDTQYF.

The gene calls are TRBV11-2 and TRBJ2-1, with TRBD2 as a possible D gene (5 bases). The germline gives CDR1 SGHAT, CDR2 FQNNGV. CDR3 size: 13 residues. V shed 5 bases and J shed 9 bases, with 14 bases lying between them. The CDR3 sequence is CASSPTTSGEQFF. The CDR3 DNA sequence: TGTGCCAGCAGCCCCACTACCAGCGGTGAGCAGTTCTTC.

This chain links TRBV7-6 with TRBJ2-5; D is perhaps TRBD2 (5 bases). Trimming pared 0 bases from V and 5 bases from J, leaving 16 bases between. The CDR3 contains 16 residues. Germline V CDR1 and CDR2: SGHVS, FNYEAQ. As DNA, the CDR3 is TGTGCCAGCAGCTTAGCTTTGTCGGACGGACTGGAGACCCAGTACTTC. This encodes CASSLALSDGLETQYF.

This clone was picked up one time. The CDR3 DNA follows: TGTGCCAGCAGCTTACTGGGATCTACAGGGGGGGTAGAGACCCAGTACTTC. This gives the protein CASSLLGSTGGVETQYF. This sequence joins TRBV5-6 and TRBJ2-5; D might be TRBD1 (8 bases). Germline assignment: CDR1 SGHDT and CDR2 YYEEEE. Deletions cut 2 bases from V and 4 bases from J, with 21 bases between. The CDR3 contains 17 residues.

This chain links TRBV28 with TRBJ2-7, with 9 bases fitting TRBD2. There are 16 residues in the CDR3. Trimming took 5 bases from V and 2 from J; bases not matched to a gene: 10. Per the germline V gene, CDR1 is MDHEN and CDR2 is SYDVKM. The CDR3 sequence is CASSLVAGVLTYEQYF. CDR3 in DNA: TGTGCCAGCAGTCTGGTAGCGGGAGTCCTCACCTACGAGCAGTACTTC.

This clone was seen just once. The chain combines TRBV5-6 with TRBJ2-7; D call uncertain. This CDR3 is built from 15 residues. CDR1 and CDR2 from the germline V gene are SGHDT and YYEEEE. Trimming pared 0 bases from V and 4 bases from J, leaving 14 bases between. CDR3 sequence reads: CASSLVGEWPYEQYF. As DNA, the CDR3 is TGTGCCAGCAGCTTGGTAGGAGAATGGCCTTACGAGCAGTACTTC.

This chain connects TRBV27 to TRBJ2-3; D remains ambiguous. The CDR3 length is 14 residues. Germline V gene data show CDR1 as MNHEY and CDR2 as SMNVEV (reference sequence). The V end lost 2 bases, the J end lost 0 bases, and 6 bases lay between the germline ends. This CDR3 is CASSLATSTDTQYF. The CDR3 nucleotides are TGTGCCAGCAGTTTAGCGACTAGCACAGATACGCAGTATTTT.

This chain's CDR3 is CASSLRTGVRNEQFF. In nucleotides, the CDR3 is TGTGCCAGCAGCTTAAGGACAGGGGTTAGGAATGAGCAGTTCTTC. The chain recombines TRBV7-2 with TRBJ2-1, with TRBD1 matching 9 bases. J gave up 7 bases and V 2 bases, and 6 bases lay outside the gene matches. The V gene's germline CDR1 is SGHTA and CDR2 FQGNSA. The CDR3 spans 15 residues.

The J gene is TRBJ2-1, the V gene TRBV14; perhaps TRBD2 as D (5 bases). Germline V CDR1 and CDR2: SGHDN, FVKESK. The CDR3 spans 11 residues. Trimming stripped 0 bases from V and 12 bases from J, with 6 bases between. The CDR3 here is CASSQEGRQFF. The CDR3 DNA is TGTGCCAGCAGCCAAGAAGGGAGGCAGTTCTTC.